The 4 T cell receptor beta chains in this list originate from one sample, sequenced in a study of blood T cell repertoires in COVID-19. Method: immunoSEQ multiplex PCR; TCRdb's copy keeps in-frame clones and lacks some. The sample carries 290,000 or so clones, approximately 91% recorded once. What was sequenced was peripheral blood. Every receptor here comes from a woman in her 30s with COVID-19, enrolled during active disease.

The chain uses TRBV7-2 and TRBJ1-6; 9 bases match TRBD1. The V and J ends lost 0 bases and 7 bases, in that order; junction bases with no gene match: 4. In germline, CDR1 is SGHTA, CDR2 FQGNSA. The CDR3 contains 16 residues. The CDR3 sequence: CASSLAGTGNNSPLHF. CDR3 coding DNA: TGTGCCAGCAGCTTAGCCGGGACAGGGAACAATTCACCCCTCCACTTT.

Worth noting for this clone: The same CDR3 is also encoded by other DNA sequences in this sample. J is TRBJ2-1 and V is TRBV6-5; no firm D call. CDR3 length: 10 amino acids. Trimming took 8 bases from V and 7 from J, leaving 6 bases between them. Germline V gene data show CDR1 as MNHEY and CDR2 as SVGAGI. The CDR3, as DNA: TGTGCCAGCTCGAGGAATGAGCAGTTCTTC. This encodes CASSRNEQFF.

V usage is TRBV4-1 and J usage is TRBJ1-5; 7 bases map to TRBD1. Germline V gene sequence: CDR1 MGHRA, CDR2 YSYEKL. The CDR3 contains 15 residues. V was pared by 1 base and J by 4 bases, with 4 bases of the junction left unmatched. CDR3 residues: CASSQVDRRNQPQHF. Written as DNA, the CDR3 is TGCGCCAGCAGCCAAGTGGACAGGAGAAATCAGCCCCAGCATTTT.

The chain uses TRBV30 and TRBJ1-1; possible D gene TRBD1, 6 bases. CDR1 is GTSNPN, CDR2 SVGIG, per germline (reference sequence). The CDR3 is 17 amino acids. With 2 bases removed from V and 6 bases from J, the gap between germline ends came to 25 bases. In DNA form, the CDR3 reads TGTGCCTGGAGTCCCTGGACAGCCGATGGCTCCCGACCTGAAGCTTTCTTT. This sequence encodes CAWSPWTADGSRPEAFF.